This entry features one TCR beta chain sequence. The sample is drawn from a study of blood T cell repertoires in COVID-19. TCRdb keeps only in-frame clones here, not all; method: immunoSEQ multiplex PCR. The sample records about 250,000 clones, 88% being singletons. Germline V CDR1 and CDR2: MNHEY, SMNVEV (reference sequence). The V and J ends lost 4 bases and 6 bases, in that order; junction bases with no gene match: 13. The CDR3 runs 17 residues. The source is a woman aged 40 to 49 who had been exposed to COVID-19. The chain uses TRBV27 and TRBJ2-1; 9 positions match TRBD2. Sequencing was done on a sample of PBMCs or T cells enriched from blood (not recorded which). CDR3 DNA sequence: TGTGCCAGCAGTTGGGGACTGATCGGGACTAGCCTCAATGAGCAGTTCTTC. This translates into CASSWGLIGTSLNEQFF.